These 24 T cell receptor beta chains came from one sample sequenced in a study of T cell changes during pregnancy in multiple sclerosis. Measured with immunoSEQ multiplex PCR; TCRdb has only the in-frame clones, and not every one. The sample yields some 97,000 clones, around 93% seen once. The starting material was peripheral blood, obtained before pregnancy. Every receptor here comes from a female donor with multiple sclerosis, enrolled in a pregnancy study.

DNA of the CDR3: TGTGCCAGCAGTTCAGGTCTACCATACGAGCAGTACTTC. Encoded protein: CASSSGLPYEQYF. The chain uses TRBV27 and TRBJ2-7; D remains unclear. The germline V gene has CDR1 MNHEY and CDR2 SMNVEV (reference sequence). V lost 4 bases to trimming and J lost 4 bases, with 11 bases between them. The CDR3 covers 13 residues.

This sequence joins TRBV19 and TRBJ2-7, with 7 bases aligning to TRBD2. In germline, CDR1 is LNHDA, CDR2 SQIVND (reference sequence). CDR3 length: 15 residues. The ends lost 5 bases at V and 0 bases at J; junction bases unmatched: 7. The CDR3 is CASSGSGISSYEQYF. Written as DNA, the CDR3 is TGTGCCAGTAGTGGGAGCGGGATTAGCTCCTACGAGCAGTACTTC.

This clone appeared a single time. This sequence joins TRBV19 and TRBJ2-7; D remains unclear. The CDR3 length is 14 residues. Trimming cost V 4 bases and J 2 bases, with 12 bases left between them. The germline V gene has CDR1 LNHDA and CDR2 SQIVND (reference sequence). CDR3 region: CASSSHRTPYEQYF. The CDR3 DNA follows: TGTGCCAGTAGTAGCCACAGAACCCCCTACGAGCAGTACTTC.

This clone was detected once. The rearrangement uses TRBV7-8 and TRBJ1-1; D might be TRBD1 (5 bases). This CDR3 comprises 15 residues. V lost 5 bases to trimming and J lost 3 bases, with 16 bases between them. The germline gives CDR1 SGHVS, CDR2 FQNEAQ. CDR3 DNA sequence: TGTGCCAGCAGCCCCGGCGGGGGGAGGGACACTGAAGCTTTCTTT. It encodes CASSPGGGRDTEAFF.

V gene TRBV30 combines with J gene TRBJ1-2; D gene uncertain. The CDR3 spans 13 residues. Germline assignment: CDR1 GTSNPN and CDR2 SVGIG (reference sequence). With 0 bases removed from V and 3 bases from J, the gap between germline ends came to 8 bases. In DNA, the CDR3 is TGTGCCTGGAGTGTTCAGAAGTACTATGGCTACACCTTC. This encodes CAWSVQKYYGYTF.

This chain connects TRBV27 to TRBJ2-3; D gene unclear. V lost 3 bases to trimming and J lost 4 bases, with 8 bases between them. Germline CDR1 MNHEY, CDR2 SMNVEV (reference sequence). This CDR3 spans 13 amino acids. For the CDR3, the DNA is TGTGCCAGCAGTTTCTCCCCTCCAGATACGCAGTATTTT. Translation: CASSFSPPDTQYF.

The chain joins TRBV11-3 to TRBJ2-3; 14 nucleotides align to TRBD2. CDR1 SGHNT and CDR2 YENEEA come from the germline V gene. The CDR3 is made up of 16 amino acids. V trimming: 4 bases; J trimming: 5 bases; junction bases outside the gene matches: 5. The CDR3 nucleotides read TGTGCCAGCAGCTCGGGACTAGCGGGAGTGATAGATACGCAGTATTTT. Translated, it gives CASSSGLAGVIDTQYF.

The chain couples TRBV9 to TRBJ2-3; 7 bases map to TRBD2. CDR3 length: 15 residues. With 4 bases clipped from V and 0 bases from J, the junction kept 5 bases outside the gene matches. Germline-derived CDR1 and CDR2 are SGDLS and YYNGEE. The CDR3 here is CASSPWGGSTDTQYF. The DNA for the CDR3 is TGTGCCAGCAGCCCTTGGGGGGGTAGCACAGATACGCAGTATTTT.

This sequence joins TRBV5-4 and TRBJ1-3, with TRBD1 matching 7 bases. Germline V gene lookup returns CDR1 SGHNT and CDR2 YYREEE (reference sequence). V dropped 2 bases and J dropped 2; count of bases not matched to a gene: 13. This CDR3 has 18 residues. In DNA form, the CDR3 reads TGTGCCAGCAGCTTTTCGGTTAACAGGGGCTCGGCTGGAAACACCATATATTTT. Its protein product is CASSFSVNRGSAGNTIYF.

CDR3 loop: CASSLSREGLLFF. CDR3 nucleotides: TGTGCCAGCAGCTTATCGAGGGAGGGGTTATTGTTTTTT. This chain uses TRBV7-6 with TRBJ2-2; 7 bases are a match to TRBD2. The J segment lost 15 bases and the V segment lost 2 bases, leaving 9 bases of the junction unmatched. This CDR3 contains 13 residues. The germline V gene encodes CDR1 SGHVS and CDR2 FNYEAQ. The full variable domain, in which reference TRBV7-6 and TRBJ2-2 provide the parts outside the CDR3, is GAGVSQSPRYKVTKRGQDVALRCDPISGHVSLYWYRQALGQGPEFLTYFNYEAQQDKSGLPNDRFSAERPEGSISTLTIQRTEQRDSAMYRCASSLSREGLLFFGEGSRLTVL.

The chain joins TRBV5-6 to TRBJ1-4, with TRBD1 matching over 9 bases. The CDR3 has 13 residues. The V gene's germline CDR1 is SGHDT and CDR2 YYEEEE. Unmatched junction bases numbered 4, after V lost 5 bases and J lost 8 bases. For the CDR3, the DNA is TGTGCCAGCAGGGGACAGGGCGAGGAAAAACTGTTTTTT. Translated, it gives CASRGQGEEKLFF.

This chain joins TRBV5-1 and TRBJ2-5, with 9 bases matching TRBD2. J lost 0 bases, V lost 2 bases, and 2 bases had no gene match. The CDR3 totals 15 residues. Per the germline V gene, CDR1 is SGHRS and CDR2 is YFSETQ. The chain's CDR3 is CASSFSSGDQETQYF. The DNA for the CDR3 is TGCGCCAGCAGCTTTTCTAGCGGGGACCAAGAGACCCAGTACTTC. Based on the CDR3 plus reference TRBV5-1 and TRBJ2-5, the full variable domain is KAGVTQTPRYLIKTRGQQVTLSCSPISGHRSVSWYQQTPGQGLQFLFEYFSETQRNKGNFPGRFSGRQFSNSRSEMNVSTLELGDSALYLCASSFSSGDQETQYFGPGTRLLVL.

Concerning this clone itself: This sample also contains other DNA sequences that code for the same CDR3. The genes are TRBV5-4 and TRBJ1-1, with a weak D call TRBD1 (6 bases). V was pared by 2 bases and J by 4 bases, with 9 bases between. From germline, CDR1 is SGHNT and CDR2 YYREEE (reference sequence). CDR3 length: 13 residues. CDR3: CASSFRGPTEAFF. The CDR3 nucleotides read TGTGCCAGCAGCTTCAGGGGCCCCACTGAAGCTTTCTTT.

This CDR3 reads CASSFGERGNEQFF. The DNA for the CDR3 is TGCGCCAGCAGCTTCGGGGAGCGGGGGAATGAGCAGTTCTTC. J is TRBJ2-1 and V is TRBV5-1; 8 positions agree with TRBD2. The CDR3 totals 14 residues. J gave up 7 bases and V 2 bases, and 5 bases lay outside the gene matches. Germline V gene sequence: CDR1 SGHRS, CDR2 YFSETQ.

The rearrangement joins TRBV2 to TRBJ2-7, with D tentatively TRBD2 (6 bases). The germline gives CDR1 SNHLY, CDR2 FYNNEI. V lost 6 bases and J lost 3, with 12 bases in between. The CDR3 runs 13 residues. The CDR3 nucleotides read TGTGCCAGCAGCTTAGCGGAGCGCTACGAGCAGTACTTC. Its protein is CASSLAERYEQYF. The variable domain in full, with the rest retrieved from reference TRBV2 and TRBJ2-7, is EPEVTQTPSHQVTQMGQEVILRCVPISNHLYFYWYRQILGQKVEFLVSFYNNEISEKSEIFDDQFSVERPDGSNFTLKIRSTKLEDSAMYFCASSLAERYEQYFGPGTRLTVT.

The CDR3 loop is CSVLPGQSSYEQYF. CDR3 in DNA: TGCAGCGTTTTACCGGGACAGAGCTCCTACGAGCAGTACTTC. This chain uses TRBV29-1 with TRBJ2-7; TRBD1 matches at 7 bases. Trimming removed 5 bases from V and 0 bases from J; junction bases left unmatched: 7. The CDR3 runs to 14 residues. Germline loops: CDR1 SQVTM, CDR2 ANQGSEA.

This chain's CDR3 is CASSLYTGVGYGYTF. The CDR3 DNA is TGTGCCAGCTCACTTTACACAGGGGTCGGCTATGGCTACACCTTC. V and J are TRBV18 and TRBJ1-2, with 7 bases fitting TRBD1. The V and J ends lost 4 bases and 4 bases, in that order; junction bases with no gene match: 9. Looked up from germline, CDR1 is KGHSH and CDR2 is LQKENI. The CDR3 contains 15 residues.

This chain joins TRBV19 and TRBJ2-7; TRBD2 aligns across 9 bases. V shed 4 bases, J shed 3 bases, and the junction held 7 bases outside the gene matches. The CDR3 has 15 residues. Germline V gene sequence: CDR1 LNHDA, CDR2 SQIVND (reference sequence). The CDR3 protein is CASSSGSGSDYEQYF. CDR3 nucleotide sequence: TGTGCCAGTAGTAGTGGTAGCGGGAGTGACTACGAGCAGTACTTC.

The chain is built from TRBV27 and TRBJ1-2, with 9 bases that match TRBD1. The junction had 5 bases not matched to a gene; V was cut back by 2 bases and J by 7 bases. CDR3 length: 14 amino acids. The germline V gene has CDR1 MNHEY and CDR2 SMNVEV (reference sequence). CDR3 DNA sequence: TGTGCCAGCAGTTTAAACAGGGGGCAGGGTGGCTACACCTTC. It yields the protein CASSLNRGQGGYTF.

The rearrangement uses TRBV27 and TRBJ1-2; D call uncertain. The length of the CDR3 is 13 residues. CDR1 and CDR2 from the germline V gene are MNHEY and SMNVEV (reference sequence). V was shortened by 5 bases and J by 5 bases, with 12 bases between the two germline ends. CDR3 sequence: CASSPLDFYGYTF. The CDR3 DNA sequence: TGTGCCAGCAGTCCCCTGGACTTTTATGGCTACACCTTC.

The chain uses TRBV7-9 and TRBJ2-1; 10 bases map to TRBD2. The V gene's germline CDR1 is SEHNR and CDR2 FQNEAQ (reference sequence). V lost 4 bases to trimming and J lost 5 bases; unmatched junction nucleotides: 5. The CDR3 is 15 residues long. The CDR3, as DNA: TGTGCCAGCAGCTCGCTAGCGGGAGTCAACAATGAGCAGTTCTTC. Translating it yields CASSSLAGVNNEQFF.

The chain joins TRBV5-1 to TRBJ2-1; D is perhaps TRBD1 or TRBD2 (5 bases each). The CDR3 is made up of 17 amino acids. V lost 4 bases, J lost 1 base, and 18 bases lay in between. Germline V gives CDR1 SGHRS, CDR2 YFSETQ. The CDR3 nucleotides are TGCGCCAGCAGCGTGGGGGTATTAGCGAGATCCTACAATGAGCAGTTCTTC. Protein product: CASSVGVLARSYNEQFF.

V is TRBV29-1 and J is TRBJ1-3; D not resolved. V lost 3 bases, J lost 0 bases, and 6 bases lay in between. The germline CDR1 and CDR2 sequences are SQVTM and ANQGSEA. This CDR3 has 13 amino acids. The CDR3 sequence is CSVDSDSGNTIYF. The DNA of the CDR3 is TGCAGCGTTGACAGCGACTCTGGAAACACCATATATTTT.

The chain couples TRBV19 to TRBJ2-7; no firm D call. The V end was cut by 6 bases, the J end by 9 bases, with 15 bases between. Germline loops: CDR1 LNHDA, CDR2 SQIVND (reference sequence). The CDR3 sequence is 12 residues long. CDR3 residues: CASSGDPALQYF. The CDR3 nucleotides are TGTGCCAGTAGCGGCGACCCAGCGCTGCAGTACTTC. The full variable domain, with the rest looked up from reference TRBV19 and TRBJ2-7, is DGGITQSPKYLFRKEGQNVTLSCEQNLNHDAMYWYRQDPGQGLRLIYYSQIVNDFQKGDIAEGYSVSREKKESFPLTVTSAQKNPTAFYLCASSGDPALQYFGPGTRLTVT.